This passage covers 3 T cell receptor beta chains from one sample sequenced in a study of blood T cell repertoires in COVID-19. TCRdb keeps only in-frame clones here, not all; method: immunoSEQ multiplex PCR. Of roughly 200,000 clones detected, 75% to 85% appear once; the ten largest clones hold roughly 1.3%. Material for sequencing was peripheral blood. These receptors were taken from a woman in her 30s with COVID-19, enrolled during active disease.

V gene TRBV11-2 combines with J gene TRBJ1-4, with D unclear. This CDR3 comprises 15 residues. Trimming took 5 bases from V and 4 from J, leaving 14 bases between them. CDR1 and CDR2 (germline): SGHAT, FQNNGV. CDR3 nucleotide sequence: TGTGCCAGCAGCACGGGGTCGGCGAATAATGAAAAACTGTTTTTT. Encoded protein: CASSTGSANNEKLFF.

J is TRBJ1-4 and V is TRBV7-2; D unclear. The CDR3 extends over 15 amino acids. The V gene's germline CDR1 is SGHTA and CDR2 FQGNSA. The ends were cut back, 1 base at V and 2 bases at J, with 8 bases in the middle. The CDR3 loop is CASSLGQHTNEKLFF. CDR3 bases: TGTGCCAGCAGCTTAGGACAACACACTAATGAAAAACTGTTTTTT.

CDR3 sequence reads: CASSQDLLTFSNTEAFF. The CDR3 region has the DNA TGCGCCAGCAGCCAAGATTTGCTGACATTTTCGAACACTGAAGCTTTCTTT. The J gene is TRBJ1-1, the V gene TRBV4-3; D not resolved. The CDR3 extends over 17 amino acids. Germline V gene lookup returns CDR1 LGHNA and CDR2 YSLEER. Trimming removed 0 bases at V and 1 base at J, with 15 bases between.